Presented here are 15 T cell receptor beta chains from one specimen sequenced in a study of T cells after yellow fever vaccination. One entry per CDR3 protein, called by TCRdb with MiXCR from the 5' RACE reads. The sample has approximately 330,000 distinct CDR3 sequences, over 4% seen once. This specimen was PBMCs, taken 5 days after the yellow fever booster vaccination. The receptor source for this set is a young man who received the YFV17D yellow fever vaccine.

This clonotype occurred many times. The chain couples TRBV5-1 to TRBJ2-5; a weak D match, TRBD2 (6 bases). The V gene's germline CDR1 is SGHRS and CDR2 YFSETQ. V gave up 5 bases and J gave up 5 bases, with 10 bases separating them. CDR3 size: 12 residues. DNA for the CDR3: TGCGCCAGCAGGCCGGAGGGGGAGACCCAGTACTTC. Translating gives CASRPEGETQYF.

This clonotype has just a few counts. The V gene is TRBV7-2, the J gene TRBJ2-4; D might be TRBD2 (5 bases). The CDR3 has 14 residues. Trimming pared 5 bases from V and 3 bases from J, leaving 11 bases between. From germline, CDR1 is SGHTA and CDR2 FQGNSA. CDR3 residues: CASSRSGFKNIQYF. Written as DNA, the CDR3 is TGTGCCAGCAGCCGTTCGGGATTCAAAAACATTCAGTACTTC.

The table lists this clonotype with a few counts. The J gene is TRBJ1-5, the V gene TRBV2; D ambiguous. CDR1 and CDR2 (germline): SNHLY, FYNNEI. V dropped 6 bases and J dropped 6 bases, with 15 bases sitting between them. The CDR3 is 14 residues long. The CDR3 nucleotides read TGTGCCAGCAGCAGTGTCATCAAAGGTCAGCCCCAGCATTTT. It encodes CASSSVIKGQPQHF.

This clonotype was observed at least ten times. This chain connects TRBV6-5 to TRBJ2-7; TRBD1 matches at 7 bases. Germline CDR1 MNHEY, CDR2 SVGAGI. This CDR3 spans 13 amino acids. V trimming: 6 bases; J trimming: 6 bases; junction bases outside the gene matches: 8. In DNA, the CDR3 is TGTGCCAGCAGCATAGGGGGCCTGGGCGAGCAGTACTTC. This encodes CASSIGGLGEQYF.

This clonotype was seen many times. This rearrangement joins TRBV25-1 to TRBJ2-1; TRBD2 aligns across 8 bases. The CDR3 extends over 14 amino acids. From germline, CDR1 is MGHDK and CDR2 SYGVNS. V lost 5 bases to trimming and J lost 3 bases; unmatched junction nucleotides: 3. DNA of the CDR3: TGTGCCAGCAGTCGGCTAGCGGGCTACAATGAGCAGTTCTTC. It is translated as CASSRLAGYNEQFF.

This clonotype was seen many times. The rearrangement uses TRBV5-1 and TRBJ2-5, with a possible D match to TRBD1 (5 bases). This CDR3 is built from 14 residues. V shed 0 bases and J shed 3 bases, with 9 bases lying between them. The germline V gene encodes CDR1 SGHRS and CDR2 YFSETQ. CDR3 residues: CASSLGQGEETQYF. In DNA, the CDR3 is TGCGCCAGCAGCTTGGGGCAAGGGGAAGAGACCCAGTACTTC. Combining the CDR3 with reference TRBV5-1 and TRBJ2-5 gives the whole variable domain KAGVTQTPRYLIKTRGQQVTLSCSPISGHRSVSWYQQTPGQGLQFLFEYFSETQRNKGNFPGRFSGRQFSNSRSEMNVSTLELGDSALYLCASSLGQGEETQYFGPGTRLLVL.

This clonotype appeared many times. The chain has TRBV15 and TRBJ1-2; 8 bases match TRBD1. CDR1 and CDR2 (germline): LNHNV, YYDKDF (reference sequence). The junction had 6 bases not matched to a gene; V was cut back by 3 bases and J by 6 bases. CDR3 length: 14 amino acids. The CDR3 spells CATSSRRGPNGYTF. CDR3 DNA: TGTGCCACCAGCAGCCGCAGGGGGCCGAATGGCTACACCTTC.

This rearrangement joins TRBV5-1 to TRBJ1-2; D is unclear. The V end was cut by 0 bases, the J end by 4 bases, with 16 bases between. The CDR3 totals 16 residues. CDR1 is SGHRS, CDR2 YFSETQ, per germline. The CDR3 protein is CASSLAGQLDPYGYTF. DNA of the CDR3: TGCGCCAGCAGCTTGGCCGGGCAGTTGGACCCCTATGGCTACACCTTC. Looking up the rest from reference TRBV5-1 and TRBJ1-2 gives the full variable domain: KAGVTQTPRYLIKTRGQQVTLSCSPISGHRSVSWYQQTPGQGLQFLFEYFSETQRNKGNFPGRFSGRQFSNSRSEMNVSTLELGDSALYLCASSLAGQLDPYGYTFGSGTRLTVV.

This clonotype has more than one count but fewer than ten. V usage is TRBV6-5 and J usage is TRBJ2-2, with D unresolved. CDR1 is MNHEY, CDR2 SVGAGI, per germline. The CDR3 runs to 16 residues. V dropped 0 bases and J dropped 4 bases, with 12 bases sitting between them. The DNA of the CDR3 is TGTGCCAGCAGTTACTCAGTGGGATTGGGCACCGGGGAGCTGTTTTTT. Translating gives CASSYSVGLGTGELFF.

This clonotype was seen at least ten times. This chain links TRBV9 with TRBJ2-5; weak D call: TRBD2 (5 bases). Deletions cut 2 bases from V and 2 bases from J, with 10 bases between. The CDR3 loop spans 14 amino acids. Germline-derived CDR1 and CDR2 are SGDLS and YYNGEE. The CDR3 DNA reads TGTGCCAGCAGCGTGAGGGAGCTACAAGAGACCCAGTACTTC. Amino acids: CASSVRELQETQYF.

CDR3 nucleotide sequence: TGTGCCAGCAGCGTAGGGTGGGGACCCTCGGACAATGAGCAGTTCTTC. Translation gives CASSVGWGPSDNEQFF. V gene TRBV9 combines with J gene TRBJ2-1; D possibly uses TRBD1 or TRBD2 (5 bases each). This CDR3 has 16 amino acids. V was pared by 0 bases and J by 5 bases, with 15 bases between. Germline V gene sequence: CDR1 SGDLS, CDR2 YYNGEE.

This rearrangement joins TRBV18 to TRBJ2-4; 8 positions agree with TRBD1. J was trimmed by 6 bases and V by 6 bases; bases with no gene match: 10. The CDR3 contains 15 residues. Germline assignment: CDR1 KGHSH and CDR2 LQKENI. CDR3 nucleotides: TGTGCCAGCTCCCACGGCAGGGGGCGACCAAACATTCAGTACTTC. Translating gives CASSHGRGRPNIQYF.

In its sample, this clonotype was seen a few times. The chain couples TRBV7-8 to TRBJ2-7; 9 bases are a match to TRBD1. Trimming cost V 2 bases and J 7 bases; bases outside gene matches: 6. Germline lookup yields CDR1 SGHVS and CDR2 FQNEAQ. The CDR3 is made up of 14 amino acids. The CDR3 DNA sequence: TGTGCCAGCAGCTTACTACAGGGGGCTTCGGAGCAGTACGTC. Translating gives CASSLLQGASEQYV.

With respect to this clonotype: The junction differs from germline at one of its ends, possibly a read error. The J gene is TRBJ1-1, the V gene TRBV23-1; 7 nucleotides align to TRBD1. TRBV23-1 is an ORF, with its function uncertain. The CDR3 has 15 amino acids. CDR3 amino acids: CASSPPGQRNPEAFF. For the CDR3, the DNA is TGCGCCAGCAGTCCCCCGGGACAGCGGAACCCTGAAGCTTTCTTT.

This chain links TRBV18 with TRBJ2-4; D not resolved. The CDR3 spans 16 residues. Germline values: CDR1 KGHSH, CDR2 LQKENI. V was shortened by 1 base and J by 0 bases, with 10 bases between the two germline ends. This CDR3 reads CASSPLNGLAKNIQYF. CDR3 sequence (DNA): TGTGCCAGCTCACCACTGAATGGTCTAGCCAAAAACATTCAGTACTTC.